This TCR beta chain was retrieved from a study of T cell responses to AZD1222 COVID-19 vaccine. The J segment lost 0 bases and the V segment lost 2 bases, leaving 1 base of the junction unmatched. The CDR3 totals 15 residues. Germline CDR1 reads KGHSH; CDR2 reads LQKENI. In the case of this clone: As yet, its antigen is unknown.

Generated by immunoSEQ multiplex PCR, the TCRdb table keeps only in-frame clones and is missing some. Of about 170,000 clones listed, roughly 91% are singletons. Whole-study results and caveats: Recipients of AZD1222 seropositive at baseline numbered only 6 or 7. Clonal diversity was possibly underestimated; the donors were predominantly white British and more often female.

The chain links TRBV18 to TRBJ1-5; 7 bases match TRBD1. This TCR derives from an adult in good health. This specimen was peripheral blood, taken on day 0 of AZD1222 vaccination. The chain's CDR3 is CASSPGDSSNQPQHF. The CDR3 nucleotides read TGTGCCAGCTCACCAGGGGACAGTAGCAATCAGCCCCAGCATTTT.